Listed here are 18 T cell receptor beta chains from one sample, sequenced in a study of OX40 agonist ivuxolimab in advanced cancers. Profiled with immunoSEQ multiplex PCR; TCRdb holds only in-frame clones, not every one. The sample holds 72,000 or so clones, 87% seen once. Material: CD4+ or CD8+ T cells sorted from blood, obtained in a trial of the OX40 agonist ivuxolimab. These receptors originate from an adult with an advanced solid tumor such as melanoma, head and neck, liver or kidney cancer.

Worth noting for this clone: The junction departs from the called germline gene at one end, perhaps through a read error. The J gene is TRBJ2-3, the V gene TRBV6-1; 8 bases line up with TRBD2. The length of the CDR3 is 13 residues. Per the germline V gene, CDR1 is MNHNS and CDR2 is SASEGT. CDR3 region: CASREAGVDTQYF. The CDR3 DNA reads TGTGCCAGCAGAGAAGCGGGAGTGGATACGCAGTATTTT.

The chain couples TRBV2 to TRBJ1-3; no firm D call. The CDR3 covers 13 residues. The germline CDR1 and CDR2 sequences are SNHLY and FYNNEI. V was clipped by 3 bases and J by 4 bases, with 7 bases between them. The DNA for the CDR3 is TGTGCCAGCAGTGAGGAGTTGGGAAACACCATATATTTT. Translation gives CASSEELGNTIYF.

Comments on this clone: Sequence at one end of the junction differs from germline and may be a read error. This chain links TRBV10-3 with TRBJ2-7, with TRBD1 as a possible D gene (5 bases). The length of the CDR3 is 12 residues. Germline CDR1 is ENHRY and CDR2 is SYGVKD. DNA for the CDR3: TGTGCCACCAGTAGGGGCGACGGCGAGCAGTACTTC. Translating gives CATSRGDGEQYF.

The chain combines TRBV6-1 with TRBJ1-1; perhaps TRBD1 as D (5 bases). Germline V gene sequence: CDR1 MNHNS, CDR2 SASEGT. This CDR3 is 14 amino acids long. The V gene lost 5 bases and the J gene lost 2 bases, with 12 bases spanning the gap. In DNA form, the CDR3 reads TGTGCCAGCAGTACGGGGGGATCTAACACTGAAGCTTTCTTT. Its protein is CASSTGGSNTEAFF.

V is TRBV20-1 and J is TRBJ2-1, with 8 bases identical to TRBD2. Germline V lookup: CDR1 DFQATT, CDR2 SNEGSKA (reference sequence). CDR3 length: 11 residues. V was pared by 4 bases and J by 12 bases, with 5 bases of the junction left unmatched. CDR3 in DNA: TGCAGTGCTACCGTAAGCGGGAGGCAGTTCTTC. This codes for CSATVSGRQFF.

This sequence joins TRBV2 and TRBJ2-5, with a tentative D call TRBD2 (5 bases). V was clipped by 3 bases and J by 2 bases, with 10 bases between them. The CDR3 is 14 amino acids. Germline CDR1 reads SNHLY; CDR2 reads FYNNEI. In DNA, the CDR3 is TGTGCCAGCAGTGAGTGGGGAGCGCAAGAGACCCAGTACTTC. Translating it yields CASSEWGAQETQYF.

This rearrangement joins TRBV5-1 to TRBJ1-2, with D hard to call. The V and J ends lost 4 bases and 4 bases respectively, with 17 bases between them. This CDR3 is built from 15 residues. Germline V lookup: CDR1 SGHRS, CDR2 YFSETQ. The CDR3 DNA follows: TGCGCCAGCAGCCCTCTGACAAGCCTTCGCTATGGCTACACCTTC. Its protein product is CASSPLTSLRYGYTF.

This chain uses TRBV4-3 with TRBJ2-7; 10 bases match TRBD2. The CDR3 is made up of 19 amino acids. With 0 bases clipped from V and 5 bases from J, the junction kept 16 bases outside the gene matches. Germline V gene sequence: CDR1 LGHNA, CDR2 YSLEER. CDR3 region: CASSQDRRASGSLGNEQYF. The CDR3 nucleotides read TGCGCCAGCAGCCAAGATAGGAGGGCTAGCGGGAGTTTGGGAAACGAGCAGTACTTC.

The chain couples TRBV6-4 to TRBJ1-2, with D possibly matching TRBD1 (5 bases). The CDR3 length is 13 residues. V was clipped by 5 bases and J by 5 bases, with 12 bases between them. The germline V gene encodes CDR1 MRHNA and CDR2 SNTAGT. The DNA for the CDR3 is TGTGCCAGCAGTACCGTTGGGGGTTATGGCTACACCTTC. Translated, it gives CASSTVGGYGYTF.

This CDR3 reads CASSLIPGAGANVLTF. The CDR3 region has the DNA TGTGCCAGCAGCTTGATCCCCGGGGCTGGGGCCAACGTCCTGACTTTC. The chain carries TRBV5-5 and TRBJ2-6, with D maybe TRBD2 (5 bases). The CDR3 runs to 16 residues. CDR1 SGHKS and CDR2 YYEKEE come from the germline V gene (reference sequence). Trimming took 1 base from V and 2 from J, leaving 10 bases between them.

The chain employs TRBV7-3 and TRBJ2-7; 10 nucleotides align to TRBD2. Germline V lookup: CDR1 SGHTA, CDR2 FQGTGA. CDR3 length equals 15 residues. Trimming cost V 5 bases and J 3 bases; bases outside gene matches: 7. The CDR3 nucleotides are TGTGCCAGCAGCCCCAACCCTAGCGGGAGCTACGAGCAGTACTTC. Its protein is CASSPNPSGSYEQYF.

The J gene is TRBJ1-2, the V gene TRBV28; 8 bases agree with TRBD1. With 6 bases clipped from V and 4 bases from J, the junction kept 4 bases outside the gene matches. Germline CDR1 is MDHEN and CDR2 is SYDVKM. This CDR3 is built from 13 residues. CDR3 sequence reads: CASRGTGLYGYTF. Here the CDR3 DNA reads TGTGCCAGCAGAGGGACAGGCCTCTATGGCTACACCTTC.

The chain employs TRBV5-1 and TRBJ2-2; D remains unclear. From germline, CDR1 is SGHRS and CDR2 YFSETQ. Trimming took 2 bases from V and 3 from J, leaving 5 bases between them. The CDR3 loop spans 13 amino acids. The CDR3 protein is CASSFGDTGELFF. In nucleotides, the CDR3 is TGCGCCAGCAGCTTTGGCGACACCGGGGAGCTGTTTTTT.

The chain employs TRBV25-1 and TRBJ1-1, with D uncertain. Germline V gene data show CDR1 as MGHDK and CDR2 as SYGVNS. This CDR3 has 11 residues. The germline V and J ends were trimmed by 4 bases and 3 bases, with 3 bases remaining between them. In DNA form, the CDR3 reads TGTGCCAGCAGTGGGGACACTGAAGCTTTCTTT. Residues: CASSGDTEAFF.

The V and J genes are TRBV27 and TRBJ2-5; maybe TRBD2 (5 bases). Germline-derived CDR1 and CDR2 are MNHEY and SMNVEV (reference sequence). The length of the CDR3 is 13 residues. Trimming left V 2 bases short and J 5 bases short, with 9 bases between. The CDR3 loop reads CASSLKRSETQYF. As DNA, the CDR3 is TGTGCCAGCAGTTTAAAGCGGTCTGAGACCCAGTACTTC.

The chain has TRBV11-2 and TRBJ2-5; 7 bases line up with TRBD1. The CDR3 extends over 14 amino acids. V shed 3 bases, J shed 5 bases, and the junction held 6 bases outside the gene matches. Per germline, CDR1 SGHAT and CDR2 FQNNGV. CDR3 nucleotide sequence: TGTGCCAGCAGCTTTACTACAGGGGAGGAGACCCAGTACTTC. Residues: CASSFTTGEETQYF.

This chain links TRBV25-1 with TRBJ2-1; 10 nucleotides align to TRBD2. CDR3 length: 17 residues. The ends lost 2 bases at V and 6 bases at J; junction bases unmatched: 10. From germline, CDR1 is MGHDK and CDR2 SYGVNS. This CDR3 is CASSEGLASGSFNEQFF. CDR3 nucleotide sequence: TGTGCCAGCAGTGAAGGCCTGGCTAGCGGGAGTTTCAATGAGCAGTTCTTC.

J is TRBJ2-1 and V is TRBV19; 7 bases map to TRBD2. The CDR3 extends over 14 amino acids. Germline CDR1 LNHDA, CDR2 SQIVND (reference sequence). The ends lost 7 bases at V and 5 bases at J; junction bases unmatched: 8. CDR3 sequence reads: CASIRLAEDNEQFF. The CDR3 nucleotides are TGTGCCAGTATTCGGCTAGCGGAGGACAATGAGCAGTTCTTC.